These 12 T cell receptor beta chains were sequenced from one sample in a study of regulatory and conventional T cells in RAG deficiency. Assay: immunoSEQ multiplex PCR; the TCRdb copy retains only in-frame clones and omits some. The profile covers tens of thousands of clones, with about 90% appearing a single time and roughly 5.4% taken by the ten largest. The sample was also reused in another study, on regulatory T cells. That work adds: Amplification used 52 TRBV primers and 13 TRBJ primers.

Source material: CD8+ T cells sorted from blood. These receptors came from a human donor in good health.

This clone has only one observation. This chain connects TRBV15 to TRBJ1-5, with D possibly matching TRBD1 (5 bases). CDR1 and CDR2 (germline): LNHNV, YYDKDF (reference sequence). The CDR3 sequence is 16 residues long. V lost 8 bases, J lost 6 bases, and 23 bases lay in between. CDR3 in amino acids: CATASGVRVGVQPQHF. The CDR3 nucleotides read TGTGCCACCGCCTCGGGGGTTAGAGTGGGAGTTCAGCCCCAGCATTTT.

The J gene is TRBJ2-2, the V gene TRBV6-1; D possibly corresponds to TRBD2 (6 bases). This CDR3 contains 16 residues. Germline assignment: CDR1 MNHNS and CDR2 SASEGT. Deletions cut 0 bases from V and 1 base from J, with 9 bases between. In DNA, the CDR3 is TGTGCCAGCAGTGAAGCGGGCGGGGTGAACACCGGGGAGCTGTTTTTT. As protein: CASSEAGGVNTGELFF.

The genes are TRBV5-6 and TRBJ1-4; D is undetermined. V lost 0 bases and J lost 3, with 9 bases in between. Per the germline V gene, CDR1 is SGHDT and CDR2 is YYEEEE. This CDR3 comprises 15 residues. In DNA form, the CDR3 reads TGTGCCAGCAGCTTGGGGTTTGTGGCTAATGAAAAACTGTTTTTT. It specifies CASSLGFVANEKLFF.

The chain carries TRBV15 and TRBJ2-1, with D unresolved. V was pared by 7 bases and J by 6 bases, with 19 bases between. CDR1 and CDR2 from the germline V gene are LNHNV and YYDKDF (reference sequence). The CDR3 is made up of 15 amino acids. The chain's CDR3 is CATTSGVSVGNEQFF. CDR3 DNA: TGTGCCACCACCTCGGGCGTGTCGGTTGGCAATGAGCAGTTCTTC.

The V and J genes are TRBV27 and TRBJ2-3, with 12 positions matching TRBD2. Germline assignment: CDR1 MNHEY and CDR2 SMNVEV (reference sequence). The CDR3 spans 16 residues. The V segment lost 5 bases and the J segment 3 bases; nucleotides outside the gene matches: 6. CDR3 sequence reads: CASSVLTSGGTDTQYF. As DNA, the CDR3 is TGTGCCAGCAGTGTCCTGACTAGCGGGGGTACAGATACGCAGTATTTT.

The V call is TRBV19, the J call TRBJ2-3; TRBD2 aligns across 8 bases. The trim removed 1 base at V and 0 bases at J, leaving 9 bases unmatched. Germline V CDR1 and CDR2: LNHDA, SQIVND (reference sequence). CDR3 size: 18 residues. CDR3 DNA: TGTGCCAGTAGTATAGTGAAAAGGGCTAGCGGGAGCACAGATACGCAGTATTTT. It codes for CASSIVKRASGSTDTQYF.

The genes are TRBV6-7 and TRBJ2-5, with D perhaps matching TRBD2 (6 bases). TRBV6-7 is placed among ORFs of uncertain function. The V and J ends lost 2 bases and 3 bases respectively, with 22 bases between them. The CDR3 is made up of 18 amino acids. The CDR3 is CASSYPRTGGDKEETQYF. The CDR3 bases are TGTGCCAGCAGTTACCCACGTACGGGCGGGGATAAAGAAGAGACCCAGTACTTC.

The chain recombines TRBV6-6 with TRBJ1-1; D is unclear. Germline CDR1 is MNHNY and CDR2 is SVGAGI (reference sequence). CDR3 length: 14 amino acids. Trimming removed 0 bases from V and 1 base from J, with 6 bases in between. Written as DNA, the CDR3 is TGTGCCAGCAGTTACTCGAAAGCGAACACTGAAGCTTTCTTT. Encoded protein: CASSYSKANTEAFF.

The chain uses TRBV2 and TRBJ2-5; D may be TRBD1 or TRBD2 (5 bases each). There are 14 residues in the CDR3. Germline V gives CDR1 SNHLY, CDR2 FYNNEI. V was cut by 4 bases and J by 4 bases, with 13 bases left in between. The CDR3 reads CASSGFEGRETQYF. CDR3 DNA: TGTGCCAGCAGTGGTTTTGAGGGGCGAGAGACCCAGTACTTC.

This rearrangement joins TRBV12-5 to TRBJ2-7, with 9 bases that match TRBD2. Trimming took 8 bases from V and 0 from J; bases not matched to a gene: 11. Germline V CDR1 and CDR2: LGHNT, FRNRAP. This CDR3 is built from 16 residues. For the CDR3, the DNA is TGTGCTAGTAGTCGACGGGCGGGAGGGAGCTCCTACGAGCAGTACTTC. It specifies CASSRRAGGSSYEQYF.

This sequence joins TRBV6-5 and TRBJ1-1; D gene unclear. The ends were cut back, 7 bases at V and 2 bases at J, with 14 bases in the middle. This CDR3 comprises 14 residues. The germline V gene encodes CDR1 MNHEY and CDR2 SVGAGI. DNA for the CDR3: TGTGCCAGCACCCCAGAGTGGGCTAACACTGAAGCTTTCTTT. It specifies CASTPEWANTEAFF.

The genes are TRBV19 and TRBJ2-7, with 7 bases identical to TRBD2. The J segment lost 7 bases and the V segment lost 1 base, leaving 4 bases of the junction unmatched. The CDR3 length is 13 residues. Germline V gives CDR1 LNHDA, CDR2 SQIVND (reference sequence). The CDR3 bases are TGTGCCAGTAGTATAGGGGAGGGTGGTGAGCAGTACTTC. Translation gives CASSIGEGGEQYF.